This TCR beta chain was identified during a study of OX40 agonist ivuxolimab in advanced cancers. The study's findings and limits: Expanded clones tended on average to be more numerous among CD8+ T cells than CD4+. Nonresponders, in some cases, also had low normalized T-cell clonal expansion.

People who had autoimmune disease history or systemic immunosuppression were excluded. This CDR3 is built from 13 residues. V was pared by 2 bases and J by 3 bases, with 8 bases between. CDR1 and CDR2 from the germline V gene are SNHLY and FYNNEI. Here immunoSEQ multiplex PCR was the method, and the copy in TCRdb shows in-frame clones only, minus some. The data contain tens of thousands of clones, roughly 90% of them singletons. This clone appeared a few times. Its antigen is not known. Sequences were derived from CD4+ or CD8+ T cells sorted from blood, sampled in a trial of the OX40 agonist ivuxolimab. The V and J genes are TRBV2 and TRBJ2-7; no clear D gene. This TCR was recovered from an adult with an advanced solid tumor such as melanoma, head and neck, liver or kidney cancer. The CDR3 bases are TGTGCCAGCAGTGAATTTAAAGTCTACGAGCAGTACTTC. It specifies CASSEFKVYEQYF.